Listed below are T cell receptor beta chains from one sample, sequenced in a study of T cell changes during pregnancy in multiple sclerosis. Using immunoSEQ multiplex PCR, the repertoire was profiled, and TCRdb retains in-frame clones only, with some absent. The sample yields 65,000 to 90,000 clones, just under 95% seen once. Material: peripheral blood, obtained in the second trimester of pregnancy. These TCRs come from a female donor with multiple sclerosis, enrolled in a pregnancy study. CDR3s include the opening cysteine and the closing phenylalanine or tryptophan.

cdr3_length j_call v_call cdr3_aa
12 TRBJ2-1 TRBV6-5 CAIQTVDNEQFF
13 TRBJ2-7 TRBV5-4 CASSSPGSHEQYF
16 TRBJ1-4 TRBV19 CASSIGTGGRYEKLFF
14 TRBJ2-7 TRBV7-3 CASSAGQGFGEQYF
16 TRBJ2-1 TRBV19 CASSRKLAVGSNEQFF
15 TRBJ2-7 TRBV7-6 CASSFLLDRVYEQYF
11 TRBJ2-2 TRBV2 CASSEQGELFF
12 TRBJ2-3 TRBV4-1 CASSQGGGSQYF
15 TRBJ2-6 TRBV15 CATSRERSGANVLTF
14 TRBJ1-1 TRBV6-5 CASIDRGRNTEAFF
14 TRBJ2-3 TRBV6-4 CASSDGGGTDTQYF
14 TRBJ1-5 TRBV27 CASRRGGNDQPQHF
13 TRBJ2-3 TRBV14 CASSHYGVDTQYF
15 TRBJ2-5 TRBV7-2 CASSRPGTPQETQYF
14 TRBJ1-1 TRBV6-6 CASSYRELHTEAFF
17 TRBJ2-1 TRBV5-5 CASSPLGLAGPYNEQFF
15 TRBJ2-1 TRBV30 CAWSAGASSYNEQFF
15 TRBJ2-3 TRBV19 CASSMLGPGADTQYF
12 . TRBV5-4 CASSRQGSEQYF
13 TRBJ2-7 TRBV5-1 CASMFSGSNEQYF
15 TRBJ2-5 TRBV7-2 CASRASGRADETQYF
16 TRBJ2-7 TRBV27 CASSSQSPLSSYEQYF
14 TRBJ1-6 TRBV5-6 CASSIGQMNSPLHF
16 TRBJ1-1 TRBV10-3 CAISDYGRVGNTEAFF
13 TRBJ1-1 TRBV4-3 CASSQDQGRRAFF
15 TRBJ2-5 TRBV7-9 CASSLSPPGTQIQYF
16 TRBJ2-7 TRBV9 CASSVGVSAGGYEQYF
15 TRBJ1-4 TRBV2 CASSHLDRGGEKLFF
17 TRBJ1-1 TRBV10-3 CAINPLAVGSFMAEAFF
11 TRBJ2-1 TRBV20-1 CSANLYNEQFF
16 TRBJ2-2 TRBV11-3 CASSPRTRVNTGELFF
14 TRBJ2-7 TRBV15 CATSRDPETSEQYF
15 TRBJ2-2 TRBV7-9 CASSPRDSYTGELFF
13 TRBJ2-1 TRBV11-2 CASSPGGGGAEFF
15 TRBJ2-3 TRBV13 CASSLRSSWADTQYF
14 TRBJ1-1 TRBV5-1 CASSSGTGHTEAFF
19 TRBJ1-4 TRBV5-5 CASTPPGVVPRSTNEKLFF
17 TRBJ1-3 TRBV27 CASSLTSGHMPGNTIYF
13 TRBJ1-2 TRBV6-6 CASRTGGNYGYTF
14 TRBJ1-1 TRBV7-3 CASSLTAGGTEAFF
15 TRBJ2-1 TRBV7-8 CASSFGSGGINEQFF
11 TRBJ2-5 TRBV2 CASEFGQRQYF
12 TRBJ1-2 TRBV29-1 CSVEDRGHGYTF
16 TRBJ2-1 TRBV4-2 CASSQEASGGYNEQFF
14 TRBJ2-7 TRBV19 CASSMLAGWGEQYF
17 TRBJ2-1 TRBV27 CASSRPLAIGSYNEQFF
16 TRBJ2-1 TRBV5-4 CASSLGGGVSYNEQFF
12 TRBJ2-4 TRBV28 CASSLQENIQYF
14 TRBJ1-6 TRBV7-2 CASRGGSYNSPLHF
14 TRBJ2-2 TRBV5-1 CASSASGLAGELFF
14 TRBJ2-1 TRBV7-9 CASRLAGADNEQFF
15 TRBJ2-7 TRBV7-3 CASSSTYAGFDEQYF
14 TRBJ2-7 TRBV5-1 CATSAGNREHEQYF